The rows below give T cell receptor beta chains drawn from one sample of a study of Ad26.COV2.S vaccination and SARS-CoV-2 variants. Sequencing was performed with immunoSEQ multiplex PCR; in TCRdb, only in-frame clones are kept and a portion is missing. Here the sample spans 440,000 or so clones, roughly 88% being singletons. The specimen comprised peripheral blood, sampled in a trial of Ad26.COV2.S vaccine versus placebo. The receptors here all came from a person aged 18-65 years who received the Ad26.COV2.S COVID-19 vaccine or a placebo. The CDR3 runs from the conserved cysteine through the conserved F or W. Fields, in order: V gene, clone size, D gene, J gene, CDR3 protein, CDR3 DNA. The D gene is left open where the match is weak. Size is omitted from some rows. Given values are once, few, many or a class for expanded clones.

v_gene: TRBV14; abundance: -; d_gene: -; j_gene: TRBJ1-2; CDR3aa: CASSQDNSMYYGYTF; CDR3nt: TGTGCCAGCAGCCAAGATAATAGCATGTATTATGGCTACACCTTC
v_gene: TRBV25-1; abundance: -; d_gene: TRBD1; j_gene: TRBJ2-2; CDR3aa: CASSAGTGDTGELFF; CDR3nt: TGTGCCAGCAGTGCCGGGACAGGGGATACCGGGGAGCTGTTTTTT
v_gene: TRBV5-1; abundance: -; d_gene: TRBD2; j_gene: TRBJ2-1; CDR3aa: CASSLAGGLVYNEQFF; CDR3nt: TGCGCCAGCAGCTTGGCGGGAGGGCTCGTATACAATGAGCAGTTCTTC
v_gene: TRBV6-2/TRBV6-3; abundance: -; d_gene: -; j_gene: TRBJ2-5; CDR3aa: CASSYLVGETQYF; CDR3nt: TGTGCCAGCAGTTATTTGGTTGGGGAGACCCAGTACTTC
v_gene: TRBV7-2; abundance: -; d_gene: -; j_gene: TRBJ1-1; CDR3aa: CASSPFSTEAFF; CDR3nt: TGTGCCAGCAGCCCTTTTTCCACTGAAGCTTTCTTT
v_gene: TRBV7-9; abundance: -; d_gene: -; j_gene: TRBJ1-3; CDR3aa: CASSPRAGRSGNTIYF; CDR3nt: TGTGCCAGCAGCCCCCGCGCGGGCCGCTCTGGAAACACCATATATTTT
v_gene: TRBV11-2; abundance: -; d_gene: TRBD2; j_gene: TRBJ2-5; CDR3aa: CASSGGLAGGETQYF; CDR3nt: TGTGCCAGCAGCGGGGGACTAGCGGGAGGGGAGACCCAGTACTTC
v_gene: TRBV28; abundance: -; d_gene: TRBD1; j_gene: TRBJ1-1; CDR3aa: CASSSTGGRAFF; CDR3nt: TGTGCCAGCAGTTCGACAGGGGGTCGTGCTTTCTTT
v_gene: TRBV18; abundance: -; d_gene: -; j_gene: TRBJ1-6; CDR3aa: CASSPFQGFDSPLHF; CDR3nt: TGTGCCAGCTCACCGTTCCAGGGTTTCGATTCACCCCTCCACTTT
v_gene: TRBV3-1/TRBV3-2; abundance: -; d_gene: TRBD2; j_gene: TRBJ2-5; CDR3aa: CASSQGLAEETQYF; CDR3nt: TGTGCCAGCAGCCAGGGACTAGCCGAGGAGACCCAGTACTTC
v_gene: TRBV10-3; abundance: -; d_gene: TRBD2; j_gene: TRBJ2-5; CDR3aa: CAISSGGRTSGNRGGETQYF; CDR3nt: TGTGCCATCAGCTCGGGGGGGAGGACTAGTGGGAACAGAGGAGGAGAGACCCAGTACTTC
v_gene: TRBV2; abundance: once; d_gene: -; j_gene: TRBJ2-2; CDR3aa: CASSGGRVGELFF; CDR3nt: TGTGCCAGCAGTGGGGGGCGAGTCGGGGAGCTGTTTTTT
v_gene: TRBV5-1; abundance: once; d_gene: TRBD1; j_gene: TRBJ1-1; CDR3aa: CASSLGGTVNTEAFF; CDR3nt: TGCGCCAGCAGCCTAGGCGGGACAGTGAACACTGAAGCTTTCTTT